The T cell receptor beta chain under discussion was sequenced for a study of T cells in lung cancer brain metastases. Across the study: About 90% of the roughly 20 patients had no interval therapy between resections.

Comment on this clone: The antigen is not known.

Whole-study results and caveats: Paired lesions shared few clones; most were lesion-specific (mean Morisita about 0.25). Effects of preoperative corticosteroids on T cell infiltration in brain metastases could not be controlled.

Marked H&E slides guided macrodissection of tumor areas from about 5 unstained, deparaffinized about 10 um sections. CDR1 is MGHDK, CDR2 SYGVNS, per germline. The V and J ends lost 1 base and 8 bases, in that order; junction bases with no gene match: 7. The CDR3 covers 15 residues. Only in-frame clones appear in the TCRdb table, and some are missing; sequencing was by immunoSEQ multiplex PCR. The sample has some 2,000 clones, about 93% seen once. The sequencing sample was made of tumor tissue from the primary lung tumor. This rearrangement joins TRBV25-1 to TRBJ2-5; 10 nucleotides line up with TRBD2. The clonotype originates from a woman under 40 with non-small cell lung cancer. The chain's CDR3 is CASSEWLLAGETQYF. The CDR3 DNA reads TGTGCCAGCAGTGAATGGTTGCTAGCGGGAGAAACCCAGTACTTC.